This T cell receptor (beta chain) originates from a study of blood T cell repertoires in COVID-19. The method was immunoSEQ multiplex PCR; TCRdb's version includes in-frame clones alone and lacks a portion of them. The sample includes 250,000 to 300,000 clones, approximately 85% of them seen just once. Germline V CDR1 and CDR2: MGHRA, YSYEKL. The V end was cut by 0 bases, the J end by 3 bases, with 10 bases between. There are 15 residues in the CDR3. Shortly before study entry, within 2 weeks, exposed participants had met a COVID-19 case. Sequencing was performed on PBMCs or T cells enriched from blood (not recorded which). This chain joins TRBV4-1 and TRBJ2-3, with D unresolved. This TCR was sampled from a woman in her forties or fifties who had been exposed to COVID-19. DNA for the CDR3: TGCGCCAGCAGCCAAGAGTTGAGGAGAACAGATACGCAGTATTTT. Amino acids: CASSQELRRTDTQYF.